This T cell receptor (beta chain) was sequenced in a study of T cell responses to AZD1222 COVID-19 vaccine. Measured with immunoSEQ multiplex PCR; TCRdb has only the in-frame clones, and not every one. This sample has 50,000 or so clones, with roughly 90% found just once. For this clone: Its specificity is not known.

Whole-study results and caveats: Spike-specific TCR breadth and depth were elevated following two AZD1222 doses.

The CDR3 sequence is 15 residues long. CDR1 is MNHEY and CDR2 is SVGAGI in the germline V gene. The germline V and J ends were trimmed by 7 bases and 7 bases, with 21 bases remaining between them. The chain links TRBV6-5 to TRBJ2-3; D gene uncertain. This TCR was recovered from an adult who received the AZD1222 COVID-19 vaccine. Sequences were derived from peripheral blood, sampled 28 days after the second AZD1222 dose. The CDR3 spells CASMVISVTINTQYF. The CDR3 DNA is TGTGCCAGCATGGTGATTTCGGTGACGATCAATACGCAGTATTTT.